This T cell receptor (beta chain) was found in a study of T cell repertoires in cytomegalovirus infection (dated by TCRdb to about 2019). Notes on the research overall: Recently identified HLA-C-restricted CMV epitopes, whose presentation resists viral immunomodulation, were targeted by peptide stimulations together with well-studied HLA-B-restricted epitopes. Because public TCR beta signatures pointed to carriage of CMV infection together with the matching HLA type, the HLA type of each donor mattered for the analysis. Overall results and qualifications from the work: In the ex vivo response, HLA-C-restricted CMV-specific TCR beta clonotypes were dominant, and in two of eight donors the single most frequent clonotype came from this HLA-C-restricted group. Carriers of CMV infection plus the relevant HLA type were discriminated by the cumulative frequency of public TCR beta family members in the study cohort and in an independent 352-donor cohort.

Deletion took 3 bases off V and 1 base off J, with a span of 10 bases between the germline ends. CDR1 SGHTA and CDR2 FQGNSA are derived from the germline V gene. Spanning cysteine to phenylalanine, the CDR3 consists of 15 amino acids. Only the CDR3 portion is preserved as DNA: 45 bases, with reading frame beginning at the first base. Turning to this clonotype: Its recognized antigen is unknown. No base quality values were provided; no much bigger clone lies one nucleotide off.

This specimen's treatment or condition label, per the study, means: in vitro stimulation with specific CMV peptide epitopes to enrich CMV-specific T cells. The run used an Illumina HiSeq 1500. TCRdb reanalyzed the raw reads on its own, using fastp at Q25 for trimming and MiXCR for clone calling, and kept in-frame beta chains. Each record represents a unique CDR3 protein, reported with the most common genes and DNA among its rows. The sample records hundreds of thousands of distinct CDR3 sequences, roughly 43% of which are singletons. The ten largest clonotypes hold about 45% of the sample. This receptor was obtained from a human donor in good health (CMV status not recorded). Some clones in this sample may be carry-over from other donors' samples. Specimen: cultured PBMCs, collected from culture after CMV antigen stimulation. The receptor chain draws on TRBV7-2 and TRBJ1-5; no D gene call is confident. The CDR3 has the sequence CASSFGVVSNQPQHF. The DNA sequence reads TGTGCCAGCAGCTTCGGGGTAGTGAGCAATCAGCCCCAGCATTTT.